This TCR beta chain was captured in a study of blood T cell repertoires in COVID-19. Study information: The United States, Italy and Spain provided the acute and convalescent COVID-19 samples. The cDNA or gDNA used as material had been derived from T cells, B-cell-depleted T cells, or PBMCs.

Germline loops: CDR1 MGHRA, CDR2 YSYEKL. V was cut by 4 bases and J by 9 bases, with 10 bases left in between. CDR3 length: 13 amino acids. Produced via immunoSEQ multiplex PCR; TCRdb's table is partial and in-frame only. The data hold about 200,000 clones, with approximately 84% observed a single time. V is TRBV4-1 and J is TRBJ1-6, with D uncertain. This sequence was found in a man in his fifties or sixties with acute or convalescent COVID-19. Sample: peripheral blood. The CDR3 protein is CASSPLTGSPLHF. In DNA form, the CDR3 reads TGCGCCAGCAGCCCACTGACGGGTTCACCCCTCCACTTT.